These 6 T cell receptor beta chains share one sample of origin, sequenced in a study of human T cells and chemical hapten exposure. The time point here: pre-sensitization, week 0. Treatment of the sample: therapeutic diphenylcyclopropenone sensitization with weekly scalp DPC. A single record per CDR3 protein comes from TCRdb applying MiXCR to the RACE reads. Of 300,000 to 450,000 distinct CDR3 sequences detected, around 5.5% appear once; the ten largest clones hold around 8%. The specimen was whole blood, collected in connection with sensitization to the hapten diphenylcyclopropenone (DPC). The source of these receptors is a woman aged 18 to 35 with alopecia areata. Some clones in this sample may be carry-over from other donors' samples.

The DNA for the CDR3 is TGTGCCAGCAGCCACCAGCGGGGGGCTGGCATAGATACGCAGTATTTT. This translates into CASSHQRGAGIDTQYF. The chain carries TRBV3-1 and TRBJ2-3, with TRBD2 identical over 9 bases. The ends lost 3 bases at V and 5 bases at J; junction bases unmatched: 9. The CDR3 totals 16 residues. Looked up from germline, CDR1 is LGHDT and CDR2 is YNNKEL (reference sequence).

This clonotype was seen at least ten times. CDR3 protein: CSVPKEGNSPLHF. The CDR3 DNA reads TGCAGTGTCCCGAAAGAGGGGAATTCACCCCTCCACTTT. V is TRBV20-1 and J is TRBJ1-6; D might be TRBD1 (5 bases). The CDR3 loop spans 13 amino acids. Per the germline V gene, CDR1 is DFQATT and CDR2 is SNEGSKA (reference sequence). V lost 7 bases to trimming and J lost 7 bases, with 14 bases between them.

This clonotype was seen ten or more times. The chain couples TRBV4-1 to TRBJ1-5; 7 bases line up with TRBD1. The CDR3 has 16 amino acids. Per the germline V gene, CDR1 is MGHRA and CDR2 is YSYEKL. J gave up 3 bases and V 0 bases, and 5 bases lay outside the gene matches. CDR3 protein: CASSQERGQNNQPQHF. CDR3 DNA: TGCGCCAGCAGCCAAGAGAGGGGACAGAACAATCAGCCCCAGCATTTT.

In its sample, this clonotype was seen many times. This chain uses TRBV7-9 with TRBJ1-6; 7 bases match TRBD1. J was trimmed by 11 bases and V by 5 bases; bases with no gene match: 9. The germline V gene has CDR1 SEHNR and CDR2 FQNEAQ (reference sequence). The CDR3 is 14 amino acids. As DNA, the CDR3 is TGTGCCAGCAGCAGCCAAGGGGGCATGGCACCCCTCCACTTT. Its protein product is CASSSQGGMAPLHF.

The rearrangement links TRBV5-1 to TRBJ2-2; TRBD1 aligns across 9 bases. J lost 3 bases, V lost 0 bases, and 6 bases had no gene match. The CDR3 runs 17 residues. CDR1 and CDR2 from the germline V gene are SGHRS and YFSETQ. CDR3 sequence: CASSLVAGQGHTGELFF. Written as DNA, the CDR3 is TGCGCCAGCAGCTTGGTCGCCGGACAGGGGCACACCGGGGAGCTGTTTTTT.

This clonotype was observed many times. This sequence joins TRBV5-1 and TRBJ1-5; possibly TRBD1 for D (5 bases). Germline lookup yields CDR1 SGHRS and CDR2 YFSETQ. This CDR3 comprises 15 residues. V was shortened by 0 bases and J by 5 bases, with 12 bases between the two germline ends. As DNA, the CDR3 is TGCGCCAGCAGCTTGGCCGGGCAGGGCCATCAGCCCCAGCATTTT. Translating it yields CASSLAGQGHQPQHF.